This entry features one TCR beta chain sequence. Antigen: not known. This entry comes from a study of T cell responses to AZD1222 COVID-19 vaccine. TCRdb's table, derived via immunoSEQ multiplex PCR, lists solely in-frame clones and lacks some. The repertoire holds about 120,000 clones, with 80% to 90% as singletons. Germline-derived CDR1 and CDR2 are SGHAT and FQDESV (reference sequence). V was cut by 5 bases and J by 7 bases, with 21 bases left in between. CDR3 length: 16 amino acids. Regarding the study as a whole: The CD4 TCRs associated with vaccination extended across spike and predominated at 160-218 and 743-854.

The V gene is TRBV11-1, the J gene TRBJ2-4; D perhaps matches TRBD2 (5 bases). The sequenced sample was peripheral blood, obtained on day 0 of AZD1222 vaccination. This TCR was sampled from an adult in good health. CDR3 in amino acids: CASSPSGRMTGNIQYF. CDR3 in DNA: TGTGCCAGCAGCCCAAGCGGACGGATGACTGGGAACATTCAGTACTTC.